This passage covers 6 T cell receptor beta chains from one sample sequenced in a study of beta chain features in type 1 diabetes. What was sequenced were expressed TCRB transcripts, since all of the isolated RNA had been reverse transcribed. Libraries were prepared by immunoSEQ multiplex PCR; TCRdb keeps only in-frame clonotypes and omits some of them. The profile shows 65,000 to 100,000 clones, around a third of them singletons. Sequencing was performed on stem cell memory CD4+ T cells from blood. The receptors come from a woman aged 18-30 years in good health.

The V call is TRBV4-2, the J call TRBJ1-1, with 7 bases identical to TRBD1. Trimming removed 0 bases from V and 0 bases from J; junction bases left unmatched: 4. Germline CDR1 LGHNA, CDR2 YNFKEQ. This CDR3 is 16 amino acids long. CDR3 in DNA: TGTGCCAGCAGCCAAGATGGGGGACAGCTGAACACTGAAGCTTTCTTT. Protein sequence: CASSQDGGQLNTEAFF.

The rearrangement links TRBV12-5 to TRBJ2-1; 8 bases are shared with TRBD1. V was pared by 5 bases and J by 7 bases, with 7 bases of the junction left unmatched. Germline CDR1 and CDR2: LGHNT and FRNRAP. The CDR3 has 14 residues. Written as DNA, the CDR3 is TGTGCTAGTGGTCTATCCCACAGGGGGAATGAGCAGTTCTTC. Protein sequence: CASGLSHRGNEQFF.

The sample holds a few counts of this clone. The rearrangement uses TRBV2 and TRBJ2-7; TRBD1 might be the D (5 bases). Germline V gene lookup returns CDR1 SNHLY and CDR2 FYNNEI. V lost 7 bases and J lost 7, with 14 bases in between. The CDR3 sequence is 12 residues long. The CDR3 DNA is TGTGCCAGCATGCTCCCCTCAGGGGAGCAGTACTTC. Its translation: CASMLPSGEQYF. The variable domain in full, with the rest retrieved from reference TRBV2 and TRBJ2-7, is EPEVTQTPSHQVTQMGQEVILRCVPISNHLYFYWYRQILGQKVEFLVSFYNNEISEKSEIFDDQFSVERPDGSNFTLKIRSTKLEDSAMYFCASMLPSGEQYFGPGTRLTVT.

There are a few counts of this clone. CDR3 sequence: CASSLLGQGLNTEAFF. In DNA form, the CDR3 reads TGTGCCAGCAGCTTATTAGGACAGGGTCTGAACACTGAAGCTTTCTTT. The chain uses TRBV7-2 and TRBJ1-1, with 8 bases identical to TRBD1. Trimming at V came to 2 bases and at J to 0 bases, leaving 5 bases not matched to a gene. Germline lookup yields CDR1 SGHTA and CDR2 FQGNSA. The CDR3 sequence is 16 residues long.

CDR3 region: CASSLGQVLSYF. The DNA for the CDR3 is TGTGCCAGCAGCTTAGGACAAGTACTCTCGTACTTC. J is TRBJ2-5 and V is TRBV7-8; D uncertain. CDR1 is SGHVS, CDR2 FQNEAQ, per germline. CDR3 size: 12 residues. V lost 1 base and J 13 bases, leaving 13 bases between the germline ends.

The table lists this clone with a few counts. V and J are TRBV7-2 and TRBJ2-7; 9 bases are shared with TRBD1. The J segment lost 4 bases and the V segment lost 1 base, leaving 5 bases of the junction unmatched. The CDR3 contains 15 residues. The germline V gene encodes CDR1 SGHTA and CDR2 FQGNSA. CDR3 bases: TGTGCCAGCAGCTTAGGGGGACAGGGCATATACGAGCAGTACTTC. This gives the protein CASSLGGQGIYEQYF.